This TCR beta chain was sequenced for a study of a mutant IDH1 vaccine in newly diagnosed glioma. Method: immunoSEQ multiplex PCR; TCRdb's copy keeps in-frame clones and lacks some. The table shows approximately 92,000 clones, with roughly 75% occurring only once. Indicated time point: baseline, week 1 (first vaccination visit). This sample's treatment: pre-vaccination baseline after standard-of-care therapy. The CDR3 spans 16 residues. The germline gives CDR1 SGHAT, CDR2 FQNNGV. The V gene lost 1 base and the J gene lost 0 bases, with 9 bases spanning the gap. The clonotype comes from a man between 35 and 55 years old with glioma. The chain has TRBV11-2 and TRBJ1-4, with D hard to call. This material consisted of PBMCs, taken from a glioma patient treated with radiotherapy, temozolomide or both. The CDR3 protein is CASSLAGSSTNEKLFF. In DNA, the CDR3 is TGTGCCAGCAGCTTAGCCGGGAGTTCAACTAATGAAAAACTGTTTTTT.